These 30 T cell receptor beta chains share one sample of origin, sequenced in a study of blood T cell repertoires in COVID-19. The data were produced by immunoSEQ multiplex PCR, yet TCRdb's version contains in-frame clones alone and is incomplete. Seen here are 200,000 to 300,000 clones, over 90% observed once, and the top ten hold 0.83%. Source material: peripheral blood. These receptors originate from a young man with COVID-19, enrolled during active disease.

This clone was picked up one time. The J gene is TRBJ1-6, the V gene TRBV10-1, with D tentatively TRBD1 (5 bases). V was cut by 0 bases and J by 7 bases, with 10 bases left in between. The CDR3 spans 15 residues. Germline lookup yields CDR1 WNHNN and CDR2 SYGVQD (reference sequence). The CDR3, as DNA: TGCGCCAGCAGTGAGTCTCAGGGTTTCAATTCACCCCTCCACTTT. Translating gives CASSESQGFNSPLHF.

The chain links TRBV11-2 to TRBJ1-5; 8 positions match TRBD1. CDR1 SGHAT and CDR2 FQNNGV come from the germline V gene. V lost 0 bases and J lost 6; bases outside the gene matches: 4. This CDR3 is 15 amino acids long. This chain's CDR3 is CASSLDGTGTQPQHF. CDR3 sequence (DNA): TGTGCCAGCAGCTTAGATGGGACAGGCACTCAGCCCCAGCATTTT.

The chain combines TRBV19 with TRBJ2-2; maybe TRBD2 (7 bases). The CDR3 extends over 14 amino acids. The V gene lost 5 bases and the J gene lost 3 bases, with 10 bases spanning the gap. CDR1 is LNHDA, CDR2 SQIVND, per germline (reference sequence). The CDR3 reads CASSGGAYTGELFF. The CDR3 bases are TGTGCCAGTAGTGGGGGGGCTTACACCGGGGAGCTGTTTTTT. Complete variable domain (other parts from reference TRBV19 and TRBJ2-2): DGGITQSPKYLFRKEGQNVTLSCEQNLNHDAMYWYRQDPGQGLRLIYYSQIVNDFQKGDIAEGYSVSREKKESFPLTVTSAQKNPTAFYLCASSGGAYTGELFFGEGSRLTVL.

The chain combines TRBV10-3 with TRBJ2-5; a possible D gene is TRBD2 (6 bases). Between the trimmed V and J ends, which lost 8 bases and 5 bases, there was a span of 15 bases. The CDR3 totals 13 residues. The germline V gene encodes CDR1 ENHRY and CDR2 SYGVKD. Here the CDR3 reads CAIRAGRGETQYF. As DNA, the CDR3 is TGTGCCATCCGGGCGGGGCGAGGGGAGACCCAGTACTTC.

V is TRBV19 and J is TRBJ2-1; 9 nucleotides align to TRBD1. This CDR3 has 13 residues. The junction had 4 bases not matched to a gene; V was cut back by 10 bases and J by 3 bases. Germline V CDR1 and CDR2: LNHDA, SQIVND (reference sequence). CDR3 protein: CATQTGGYNEQFF. The CDR3, as DNA: TGTGCCACACAGACAGGGGGCTACAATGAGCAGTTCTTC.

The genes are TRBV27 and TRBJ2-1, with D perhaps TRBD1 (6 bases). Trimming cost V 8 bases and J 3 bases, with 14 bases left between them. This CDR3 has 14 residues. Germline V lookup: CDR1 MNHEY, CDR2 SMNVEV (reference sequence). CDR3 protein: CASHGQNGYNEQFF. In nucleotides, the CDR3 is TGTGCCAGCCACGGACAGAATGGCTACAATGAGCAGTTCTTC.

This chain uses TRBV19 with TRBJ1-2; the match to TRBD1 covers 9 bases. CDR3 length equals 13 residues. The germline V gene encodes CDR1 LNHDA and CDR2 SQIVND (reference sequence). Germline trimming cut 6 bases from V and 12 bases from J; bases unmatched to any gene: 11. CDR3 region: CASSILPGTGNTF. As DNA, the CDR3 is TGTGCCAGTAGCATACTCCCGGGGACAGGGAACACCTTC.

This chain uses TRBV5-6 with TRBJ1-1, with 8 bases lining up with TRBD1. The CDR3 length is 15 residues. Germline V CDR1 and CDR2: SGHDT, YYEEEE. V was clipped by 2 bases and J by 5 bases; unmatched bases: 8. CDR3 DNA sequence: TGTGCCAGCAGCTTTGGACAGGGAGGGTGGACTGAAGCTTTCTTT. This sequence encodes CASSFGQGGWTEAFF.

In its sample, this clone was seen once. The chain links TRBV6-5 to TRBJ2-7; D possibly corresponds to TRBD2 (6 bases). The V end was cut by 3 bases, the J end by 5 bases, with 14 bases between. In germline, CDR1 is MNHEY, CDR2 SVGAGI. The CDR3 has 14 amino acids. The CDR3, as DNA: TGTGCCAGCAGTTATAGGAGGGGAAGCGACGAGCAGTACTTC. It encodes CASSYRRGSDEQYF.

The rearrangement joins TRBV7-9 to TRBJ2-1, with 15 bases that match TRBD2. Germline V gives CDR1 SEHNR, CDR2 FQNEAQ (reference sequence). V lost 5 bases, J lost 8 bases, and 10 bases stayed unmatched. The CDR3 is 17 amino acids. CDR3 residues: CASSKRTSGGVVHEQFF. As DNA, the CDR3 is TGTGCCAGCAGCAAAAGGACTAGCGGGGGGGTAGTTCATGAGCAGTTCTTC.

The chain recombines TRBV10-3 with TRBJ1-6, with a possible D match to TRBD1 (5 bases). V lost 5 bases and J 9 bases, leaving 14 bases between the germline ends. CDR3 length: 14 amino acids. CDR1 ENHRY and CDR2 SYGVKD come from the germline V gene. The CDR3 sequence: CAISPGDGASPLHF. The CDR3 DNA reads TGTGCCATCAGTCCGGGGGACGGGGCTTCACCCCTCCACTTT.

The genes are TRBV27 and TRBJ2-5; 7 bases agree with TRBD2. The CDR3 is 13 amino acids. Germline V gene sequence: CDR1 MNHEY, CDR2 SMNVEV (reference sequence). The V gene end was trimmed by 9 bases and the J gene end by 3 bases; junction bases not matched to a gene: 7. CDR3 coding DNA: TGTGCCAGGGGGACTACTCGGAAAGAGACCCAGTACTTC. Its protein product is CARGTTRKETQYF.

This chain links TRBV7-3 with TRBJ2-7; D perhaps matches TRBD2 (6 bases). V was shortened by 5 bases and J by 4 bases, with 12 bases between the two germline ends. The CDR3 is 13 residues long. From germline, CDR1 is SGHTA and CDR2 FQGTGA. The CDR3 loop is CASSPGTLYEQYF. Here the CDR3 DNA reads TGTGCCAGCAGCCCAGGGACTTTATACGAGCAGTACTTC.

The V and J genes are TRBV12-5 and TRBJ1-2; 9 nucleotides align to TRBD1. CDR3 length: 19 residues. Germline CDR1 LGHNT, CDR2 FRNRAP. The J segment lost 5 bases and the V segment lost 1 base, leaving 17 bases of the junction unmatched. As DNA, the CDR3 is TGTGCTAGTGGTTTGGGAATCCGGGACAGGGAAGGTATTGTTTATGGCTACACCTTC. Protein sequence: CASGLGIRDREGIVYGYTF.

This clone showed up just once. CDR3 loop: CASSRDSKVTEAFF. CDR3 nucleotide sequence: TGTGCCAGCAGCAGAGACAGTAAAGTCACTGAAGCTTTCTTT. This chain links TRBV6-5 with TRBJ1-1, with D possibly matching TRBD1 (5 bases). Germline loops: CDR1 MNHEY, CDR2 SVGAGI. With 6 bases removed from V and 4 bases from J, the gap between germline ends came to 15 bases. This CDR3 contains 14 residues.

The chain carries TRBV10-1 and TRBJ1-1, with 8 bases lining up with TRBD1. CDR1 WNHNN and CDR2 SYGVQD come from the germline V gene (reference sequence). The CDR3 is made up of 16 amino acids. J gave up 1 base and V 11 bases, and 15 bases lay outside the gene matches. The CDR3 nucleotides are TGCGCCCTACCTTGGGGCAGGGGGCGCGGGAACACTGAAGCTTTCTTT. It specifies CALPWGRGRGNTEAFF.

The chain carries TRBV5-1 and TRBJ1-2; D possibly corresponds to TRBD1 (6 bases). The CDR3 length is 14 residues. Per germline, CDR1 SGHRS and CDR2 YFSETQ. V shed 4 bases and J shed 7 bases, with 17 bases lying between them. The CDR3 reads CASSLSGGALGYTF. The CDR3 coding sequence is TGCGCCAGCAGCCTCTCCGGGGGGGCGCTTGGCTACACCTTC.

The genes are TRBV27 and TRBJ2-3; 9 bases match TRBD2. V trimming: 6 bases; J trimming: 7 bases; junction bases outside the gene matches: 11. The CDR3 spans 15 residues. Germline V gene lookup returns CDR1 MNHEY and CDR2 SMNVEV (reference sequence). CDR3 coding DNA: TGTGCCAGCAGGGATGGGGCTAGCGGGGTGAATACGCAGTATTTT. It translates to CASRDGASGVNTQYF.

DNA for the CDR3: TGCGCCAGCAGCCTCGGGGGTTTCACAGATACGCAGTATTTT. Protein: CASSLGGFTDTQYF. This rearrangement joins TRBV5-1 to TRBJ2-3, with D perhaps TRBD2 (6 bases). Trimming pared 4 bases from V and 2 bases from J, leaving 11 bases between. The CDR3 is made up of 14 amino acids. Germline CDR1 reads SGHRS; CDR2 reads YFSETQ.

This clone was seen a single time. This chain's CDR3 is CASSQEGAPLQAQHF. The CDR3 coding sequence is TGTGCCAGCAGCCAAGAGGGGGCCCCATTACAAGCCCAGCATTTT. V gene TRBV3-1 (or the pseudogene TRBV3-2) combines with J gene TRBJ1-5; tentatively, D is TRBD1 (6 bases). The V gene lost 0 bases and the J gene lost 11 bases, with 17 bases spanning the gap. Germline lookup yields CDR1 LGHDT and CDR2 YNNKEL (reference sequence). The CDR3 extends over 15 amino acids.

The rearrangement joins TRBV7-9 to TRBJ2-1; a weak D match, TRBD1 (8 bases). CDR1 and CDR2 from the germline V gene are SEHNR and FQNEAQ (reference sequence). This CDR3 has 16 amino acids. The V and J ends lost 4 bases and 1 base respectively, with 14 bases between them. This chain's CDR3 is CASSWYRGGSYNEQFF. The CDR3 region has the DNA TGTGCCAGCAGCTGGTACAGGGGGGGGTCCTACAATGAGCAGTTCTTC.

The chain combines TRBV19 with TRBJ1-3; D gene uncertain. Germline V CDR1 and CDR2: LNHDA, SQIVND (reference sequence). With 5 bases removed from V and 4 bases from J, the gap between germline ends came to 18 bases. This CDR3 has 16 residues. DNA of the CDR3: TGTGCCAGTAGTGGAGGACTCCGGGAGTACGGAAACACCATATATTTT. Translated, it gives CASSGGLREYGNTIYF.

The chain combines TRBV14 with TRBJ1-6; 7 positions agree with TRBD1. The V gene end was trimmed by 1 base and the J gene end by 8 bases; junction bases not matched to a gene: 2. Looked up from germline, CDR1 is SGHDN and CDR2 is FVKESK. This CDR3 has 14 residues. Written as DNA, the CDR3 is TGTGCCAGCAGCCAAGTGCAGGGGGATTCACCCCTCCACTTT. This codes for CASSQVQGDSPLHF. The entire variable domain, with the rest obtained from reference TRBV14 and TRBJ1-6, is as follows: EAGVTQFPSHSVIEKGQTVTLRCDPISGHDNLYWYRRVMGKEIKFLLHFVKESKQDESGMPNNRFLAERTGGTYSTLKVQPAELEDSGVYFCASSQVQGDSPLHFGNGTRLTVT.

The chain recombines TRBV19 with TRBJ1-3; D unclear. The CDR3 is 12 amino acids. Trimming removed 10 bases from V and 2 bases from J, with 9 bases in between. Per the germline V gene, CDR1 is LNHDA and CDR2 is SQIVND (reference sequence). The CDR3 region is CATSGTGNTIYF. In DNA form, the CDR3 reads TGTGCCACCTCGGGGACTGGAAACACCATATATTTT.

The chain employs TRBV7-3 and TRBJ1-1; 7 nucleotides align to TRBD1. The CDR3 is 16 amino acids. J lost 3 bases, V lost 6 bases, and 13 bases had no gene match. Germline V CDR1 and CDR2: SGHTA, FQGTGA. In DNA, the CDR3 is TGTGCCAGCAGACCCGAAGGGGGCCGGCTGGACACTGAAGCTTTCTTT. As protein: CASRPEGGRLDTEAFF.

The V gene is TRBV13, the J gene TRBJ2-1, with TRBD1 as a possible D gene (6 bases). The CDR3 runs to 15 residues. The V end lost 3 bases, the J end lost 1 base, and 10 bases lay between the germline ends. Germline CDR1 reads PRHDT; CDR2 reads FYEKMQ (reference sequence). In nucleotides, the CDR3 is TGTGCCAGCAGCTTTGGGGACAAGTCCTACAATGAGCAGTTCTTC. Translating gives CASSFGDKSYNEQFF.

V gene TRBV6-5 combines with J gene TRBJ2-7; TRBD1 matches 9 bases. From germline, CDR1 is MNHEY and CDR2 SVGAGI. The CDR3 has 14 amino acids. Unmatched junction bases numbered 8, after V lost 5 bases and J lost 6 bases. CDR3 nucleotides: TGTGCCAGCAGTAGCGGACAGGGGACCGTCGAGCAGTACTTC. It codes for CASSSGQGTVEQYF.

CDR3 loop: CASSPDRADSPLHF. In DNA form, the CDR3 reads TGTGCCAGCAGTCCGGACAGGGCCGATTCACCCCTCCACTTT. The chain employs TRBV6-5 and TRBJ1-6; 8 bases are a match to TRBD1. Losses at the gene ends were 5 bases for V and 8 bases for J; bases not matched to a gene: 5. Germline CDR1 is MNHEY and CDR2 is SVGAGI. The CDR3 is 14 amino acids.

In its sample, this clone was seen once. The CDR3 reads CASSEVRGSGANVLTF. The CDR3 bases are TGTGCCAGCAGTGAAGTCCGAGGCTCTGGGGCCAACGTCCTGACTTTC. V usage is TRBV2 and J usage is TRBJ2-6; D uncertain. V was pared by 1 base and J by 0 bases, with 7 bases between. This CDR3 is 16 amino acids long. Germline CDR1 and CDR2: SNHLY and FYNNEI.

The chain combines TRBV6-6 with TRBJ2-7, with 8 bases aligning to TRBD2. CDR1 and CDR2 from the germline V gene are MNHNY and SVGAGI (reference sequence). The CDR3 runs 13 residues. V shed 5 bases, J shed 3 bases, and the junction held 3 bases outside the gene matches. CDR3 protein: CASSRGGDYEQYF. CDR3 nucleotide sequence: TGTGCCAGCAGTCGGGGGGGGGACTACGAGCAGTACTTC.